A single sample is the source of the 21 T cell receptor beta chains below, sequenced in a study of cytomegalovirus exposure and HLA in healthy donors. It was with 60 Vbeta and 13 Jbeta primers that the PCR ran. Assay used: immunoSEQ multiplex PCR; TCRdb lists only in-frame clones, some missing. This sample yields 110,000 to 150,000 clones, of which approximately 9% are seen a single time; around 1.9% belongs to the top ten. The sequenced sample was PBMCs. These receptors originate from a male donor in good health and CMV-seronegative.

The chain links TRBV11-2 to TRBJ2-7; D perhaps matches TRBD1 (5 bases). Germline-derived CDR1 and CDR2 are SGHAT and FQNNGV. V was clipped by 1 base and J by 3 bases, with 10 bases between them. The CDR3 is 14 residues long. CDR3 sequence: CASSLGGQYYEQYF. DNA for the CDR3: TGTGCCAGCAGCTTAGGGGGCCAATACTACGAGCAGTACTTC.

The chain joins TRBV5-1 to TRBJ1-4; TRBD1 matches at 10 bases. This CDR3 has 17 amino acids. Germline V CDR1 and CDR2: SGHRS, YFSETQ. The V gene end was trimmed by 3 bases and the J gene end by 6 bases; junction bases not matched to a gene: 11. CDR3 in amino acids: CASSSVPGQGSDEKLFF. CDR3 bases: TGCGCCAGCAGCTCAGTCCCGGGACAGGGGTCGGATGAAAAACTGTTTTTT.

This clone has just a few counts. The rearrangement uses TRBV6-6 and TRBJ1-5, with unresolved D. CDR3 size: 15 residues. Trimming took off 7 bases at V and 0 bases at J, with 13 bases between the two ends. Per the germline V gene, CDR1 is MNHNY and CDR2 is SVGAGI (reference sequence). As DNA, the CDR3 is TGTGCCAGCACCTACGGCGGATATAGCAATCAGCCCCAGCATTTT. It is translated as CASTYGGYSNQPQHF.

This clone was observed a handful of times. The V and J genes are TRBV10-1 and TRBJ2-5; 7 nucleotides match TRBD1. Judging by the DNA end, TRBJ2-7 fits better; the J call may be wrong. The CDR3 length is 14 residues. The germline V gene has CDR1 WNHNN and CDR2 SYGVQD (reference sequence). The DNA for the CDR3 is TGCGCCAGCAGTAAAACCGGGACAGCGTACGAGCAGTACTTC. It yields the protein CASSKTGTAYEQYF.

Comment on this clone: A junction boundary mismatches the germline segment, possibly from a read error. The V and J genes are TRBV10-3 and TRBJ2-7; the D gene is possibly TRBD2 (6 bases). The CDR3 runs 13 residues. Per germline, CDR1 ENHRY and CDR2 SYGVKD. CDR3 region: CAISESGGVGGFF. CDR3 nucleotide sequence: TGTGCCATCAGTGAGTCCGGAGGGGTCGGAGGGTTCTTC.

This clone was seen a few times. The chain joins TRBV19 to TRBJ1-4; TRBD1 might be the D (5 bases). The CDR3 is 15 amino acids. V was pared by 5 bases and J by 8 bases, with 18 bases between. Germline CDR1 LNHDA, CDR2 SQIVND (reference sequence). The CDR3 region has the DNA TGTGCCAGTAGTTCTGGGGGGGGGAAAGCCGAAAAACTGTTTTTT. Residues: CASSSGGGKAEKLFF.

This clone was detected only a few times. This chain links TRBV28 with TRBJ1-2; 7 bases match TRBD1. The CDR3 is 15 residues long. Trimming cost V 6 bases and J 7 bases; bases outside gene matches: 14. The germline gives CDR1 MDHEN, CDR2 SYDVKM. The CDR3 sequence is CASSLTGILRGGYTF. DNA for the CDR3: TGTGCCAGCAGCTTGACAGGGATACTCAGGGGTGGCTACACCTTC.

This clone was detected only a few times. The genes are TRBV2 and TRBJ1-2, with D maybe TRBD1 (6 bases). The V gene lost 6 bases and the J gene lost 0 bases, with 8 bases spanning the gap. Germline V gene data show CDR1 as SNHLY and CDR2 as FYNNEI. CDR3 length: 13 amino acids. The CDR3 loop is CASRQGPNYGYTF. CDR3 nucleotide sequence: TGTGCCAGCAGACAGGGACCTAACTATGGCTACACCTTC.

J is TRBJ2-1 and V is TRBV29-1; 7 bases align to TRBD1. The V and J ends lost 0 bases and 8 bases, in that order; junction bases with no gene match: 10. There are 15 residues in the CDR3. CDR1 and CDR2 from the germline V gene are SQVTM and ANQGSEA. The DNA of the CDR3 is TGCAGCGTTGAAGATTTCAGGGGGTACCGCGATGAGCAGTTCTTC. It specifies CSVEDFRGYRDEQFF.

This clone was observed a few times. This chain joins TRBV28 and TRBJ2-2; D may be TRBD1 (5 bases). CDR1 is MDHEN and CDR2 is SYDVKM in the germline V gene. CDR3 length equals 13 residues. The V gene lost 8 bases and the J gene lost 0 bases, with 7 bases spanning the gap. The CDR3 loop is CASLTANTGELFF. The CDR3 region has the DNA TGTGCCAGCCTGACAGCGAACACCGGGGAGCTGTTTTTT.

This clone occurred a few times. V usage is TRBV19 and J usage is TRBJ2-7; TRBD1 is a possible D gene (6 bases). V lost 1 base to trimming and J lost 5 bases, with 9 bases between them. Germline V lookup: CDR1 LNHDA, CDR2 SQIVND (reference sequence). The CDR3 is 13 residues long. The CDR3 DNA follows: TGTGCCAGTAGTATAGCTGGGGGCGACGAGCAGTACTTC. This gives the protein CASSIAGGDEQYF.

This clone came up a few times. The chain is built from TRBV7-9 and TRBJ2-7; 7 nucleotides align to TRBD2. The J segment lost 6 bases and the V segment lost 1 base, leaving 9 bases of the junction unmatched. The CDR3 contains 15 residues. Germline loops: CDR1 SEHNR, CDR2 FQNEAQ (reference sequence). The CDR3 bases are TGTGCCAGCAGCTTAGTTTCGGGGGGTCTCGGCGAGCAGTACTTC. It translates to CASSLVSGGLGEQYF.

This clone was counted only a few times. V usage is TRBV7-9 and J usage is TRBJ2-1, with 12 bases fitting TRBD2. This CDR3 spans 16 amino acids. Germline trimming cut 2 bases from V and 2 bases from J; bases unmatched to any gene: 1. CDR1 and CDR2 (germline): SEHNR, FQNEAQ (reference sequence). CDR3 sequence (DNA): TGTGCCAGCAGCTTACTAGCGGGGGGGGCCTACAATGAGCAGTTCTTC. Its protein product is CASSLLAGGAYNEQFF.

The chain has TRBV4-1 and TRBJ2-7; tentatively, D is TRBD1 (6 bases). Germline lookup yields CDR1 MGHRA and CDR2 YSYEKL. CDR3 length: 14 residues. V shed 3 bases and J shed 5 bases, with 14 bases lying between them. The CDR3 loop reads CASSHGTLHDEQYF. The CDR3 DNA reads TGCGCCAGCAGCCACGGGACACTTCATGACGAGCAGTACTTC.

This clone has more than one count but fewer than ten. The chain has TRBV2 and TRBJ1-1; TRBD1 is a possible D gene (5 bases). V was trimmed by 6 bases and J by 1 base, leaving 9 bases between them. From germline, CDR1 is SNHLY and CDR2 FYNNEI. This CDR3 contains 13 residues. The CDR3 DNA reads TGTGCCAGCAGCCTTGACAGGAACACTGAAGCTTTCTTT. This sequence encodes CASSLDRNTEAFF.

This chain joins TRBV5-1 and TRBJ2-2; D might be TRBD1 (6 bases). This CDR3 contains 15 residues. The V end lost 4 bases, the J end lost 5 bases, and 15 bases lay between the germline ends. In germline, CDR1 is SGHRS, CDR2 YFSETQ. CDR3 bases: TGCGCCAGCAGCCAGGGGACATTTGGGACCGGGGAGCTGTTTTTT. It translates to CASSQGTFGTGELFF.

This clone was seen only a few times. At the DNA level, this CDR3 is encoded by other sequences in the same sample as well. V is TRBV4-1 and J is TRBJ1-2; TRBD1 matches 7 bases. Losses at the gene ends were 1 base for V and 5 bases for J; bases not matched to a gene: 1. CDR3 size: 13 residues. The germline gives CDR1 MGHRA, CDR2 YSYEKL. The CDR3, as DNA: TGCGCCAGCAGCCAAGCAGGGGGATATGGCTACACCTTC. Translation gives CASSQAGGYGYTF.

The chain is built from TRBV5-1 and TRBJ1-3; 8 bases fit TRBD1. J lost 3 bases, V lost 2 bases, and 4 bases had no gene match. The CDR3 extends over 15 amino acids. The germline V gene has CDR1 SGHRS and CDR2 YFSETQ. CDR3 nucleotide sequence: TGCGCCAGCAGCTTTCAGGGGGCTAATGGAAACACCATATATTTT. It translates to CASSFQGANGNTIYF.

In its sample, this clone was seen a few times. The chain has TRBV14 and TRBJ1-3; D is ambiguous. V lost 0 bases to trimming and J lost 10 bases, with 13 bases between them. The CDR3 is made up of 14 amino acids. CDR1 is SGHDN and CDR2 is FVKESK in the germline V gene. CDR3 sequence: CASSQDSGGTTIYF. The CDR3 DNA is TGTGCCAGCAGCCAAGATAGTGGCGGAACTACCATATATTTT.

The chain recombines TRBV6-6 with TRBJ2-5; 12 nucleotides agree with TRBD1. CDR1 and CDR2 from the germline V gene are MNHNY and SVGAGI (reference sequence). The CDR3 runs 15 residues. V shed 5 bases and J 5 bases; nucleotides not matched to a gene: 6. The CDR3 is CASSRGQGAGETQYF. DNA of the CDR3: TGTGCCAGCAGTCGGGGACAGGGGGCGGGGGAGACCCAGTACTTC.

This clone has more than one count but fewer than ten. CDR3 amino acids: CSVASESYTDTQYF. In DNA form, the CDR3 reads TGCAGCGTCGCTAGCGAATCGTACACAGATACGCAGTATTTT. V gene TRBV29-1 combines with J gene TRBJ2-3; TRBD2 is a possible D gene (6 bases). The germline V gene has CDR1 SQVTM and CDR2 ANQGSEA. V dropped 6 bases and J dropped 2 bases, with 15 bases sitting between them. The length of the CDR3 is 14 residues.